The 7 T cell receptor beta chains below were found in one sample sequenced in a study of Graves' ophthalmopathy and Graves' hyperthyroidism. RNA transcripts provided the template for amplifying TCR beta CDR3 regions. An initial RT-PCR round employing HTBI primers preceded a second-round multiplex PCR. TCRdb re-analysed the multiplex PCR reads in MiXCR, keeping a single row per CDR3 protein. The data contain about 620,000 distinct CDR3 sequences, roughly 20% of them seen just once; the ten biggest clones take up more than 5.5%. Input material: peripheral blood. The receptors shown here come from a woman aged 18-29 years with stable Graves' hyperthyroidism. Some clones in this sample may be carry-over from other donors' samples.

The CDR3 DNA follows: TGTGCCAGCAGTTTACAGGGGCTGTCTCAGCCCCAGCATTTT. As protein: CASSLQGLSQPQHF. V usage is TRBV6-5 and J usage is TRBJ1-5; 7 nucleotides agree with TRBD1. The CDR3 has 14 amino acids. The ends lost 4 bases at V and 6 bases at J; junction bases unmatched: 6. Looked up from germline, CDR1 is MNHEY and CDR2 is SVGAGI.

On this clonotype: At one end, the junction sequence differs from germline, possibly due to a read error. The genes are TRBV15 and TRBJ2-7, with 7 nucleotides matching TRBD1. Germline loops: CDR1 LNHNV, CDR2 YYDKDF (reference sequence). The CDR3 contains 12 residues. The DNA for the CDR3 is TGTGCCACCAGCAGGACTGGGGGACAGTCTCTTTTC. It yields the protein CATSRTGGQSLF. The variable domain in full, with the rest retrieved from reference TRBV15 and TRBJ2-7, is DAMVIQNPRYQVTQFGKPVTLSCSQTLNHNVMYWYQQKSSQAPKLLFHYYDKDFNNEADTPDNFQSRRPNTSFCFLDIRSPGLGDTAMYLCATSRTGGQSLFGPGTRLTVT.

This clonotype was counted only a few times. The rearrangement joins TRBV2 to TRBJ1-5, with unresolved D. Germline CDR1 is SNHLY and CDR2 is FYNNEI. V was pared by 5 bases and J by 5 bases, with 13 bases between. The CDR3 length is 14 residues. For the CDR3, the DNA is TGTGCCAGCAGTAAAGTCAGAGATTATCAGCCCCAGCATTTT. Protein: CASSKVRDYQPQHF.

This clonotype was observed a handful of times. A much larger clonotype is one base distant, so this may be a read error. The CDR3 bases are TGTGCCATCAGTGAGCGGAGACAGGACATGGGGCACCTCCACTTT. Translating gives CAISERRQDMGHLHF. The genes are TRBV10-3 and TRBJ1-6; D possibly corresponds to TRBD1 (6 bases). With 2 bases removed from V and 15 bases from J, the gap between germline ends came to 20 bases. The germline gives CDR1 ENHRY, CDR2 SYGVKD. This CDR3 is 15 amino acids long.

In its sample, this clonotype was seen many times. The chain links TRBV6-1 to TRBJ2-5, with D possibly matching TRBD2 (5 bases). The CDR3 consists of 16 residues. In germline, CDR1 is MNHNS, CDR2 SASEGT. V was cut by 1 base and J by 4 bases, with 16 bases left in between. The CDR3 nucleotides are TGTGCCAGCAGTGAAGGGACGGCTGTTCGGGGAGAGACCCAGTACTTC. It translates to CASSEGTAVRGETQYF.

This clonotype was found many times. Likely a read error: the CDR3 ends without its conserved phenylalanine or tryptophan. The V call is TRBV13, the J call TRBJ2-7; D could derive from TRBD1 or TRBD2 (5 bases each). CDR1 and CDR2 (germline): PRHDT, FYEKMQ (reference sequence). Between the trimmed V and J ends, which lost 4 bases and 6 bases, there was a span of 10 bases. The CDR3 length is 12 residues. The CDR3 DNA sequence: TGTGCCAGCAGCTCACGGGGCAGCGAGCAGTACTCC. Translated, it gives CASSSRGSEQYS.

The rearrangement joins TRBV14 to TRBJ2-2, with D unresolved. The length of the CDR3 is 16 residues. CDR1 and CDR2 from the germline V gene are SGHDN and FVKESK. The V end was cut by 1 base, the J end by 1 base, with 10 bases between. In DNA form, the CDR3 reads TGTGCCAGCAGCCAAGTCACAAATCGGAACACCGGGGAGCTGTTTTTT. It yields the protein CASSQVTNRNTGELFF.